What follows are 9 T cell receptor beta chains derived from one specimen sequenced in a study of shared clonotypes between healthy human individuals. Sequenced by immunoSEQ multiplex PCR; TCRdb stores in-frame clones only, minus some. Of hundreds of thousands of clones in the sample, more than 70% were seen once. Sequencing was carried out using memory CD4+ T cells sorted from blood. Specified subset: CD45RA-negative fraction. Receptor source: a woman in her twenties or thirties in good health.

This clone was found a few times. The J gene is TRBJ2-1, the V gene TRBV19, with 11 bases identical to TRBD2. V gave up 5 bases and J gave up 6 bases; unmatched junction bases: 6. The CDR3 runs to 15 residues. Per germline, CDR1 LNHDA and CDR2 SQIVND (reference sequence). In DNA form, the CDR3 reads TGTGCCAGTAGTTCTGTAGCGGGAGGGCGCAATGAGCAGTTCTTC. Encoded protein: CASSSVAGGRNEQFF.

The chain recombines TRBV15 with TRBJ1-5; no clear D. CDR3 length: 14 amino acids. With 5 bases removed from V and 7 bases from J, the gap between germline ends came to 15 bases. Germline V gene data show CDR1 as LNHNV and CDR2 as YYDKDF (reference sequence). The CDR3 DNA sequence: TGTGCCACCAGCCTATCTCAAGGAAAACAGCCCCAGCATTTT. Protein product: CATSLSQGKQPQHF. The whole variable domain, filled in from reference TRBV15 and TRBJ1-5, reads DAMVIQNPRYQVTQFGKPVTLSCSQTLNHNVMYWYQQKSSQAPKLLFHYYDKDFNNEADTPDNFQSRRPNTSFCFLDIRSPGLGDTAMYLCATSLSQGKQPQHFGDGTRLSIL.

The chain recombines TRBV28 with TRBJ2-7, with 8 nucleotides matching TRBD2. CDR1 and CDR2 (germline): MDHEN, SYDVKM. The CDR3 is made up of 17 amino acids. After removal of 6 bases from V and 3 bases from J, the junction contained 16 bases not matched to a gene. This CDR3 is CASSTVFQRETDYEQYF. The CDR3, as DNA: TGTGCCAGCAGCACCGTGTTCCAGCGGGAGACAGACTACGAGCAGTACTTC.

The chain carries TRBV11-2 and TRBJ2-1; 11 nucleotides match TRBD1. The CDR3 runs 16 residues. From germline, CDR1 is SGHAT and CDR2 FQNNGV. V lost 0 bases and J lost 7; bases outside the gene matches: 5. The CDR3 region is CASSLDLGTGGNEQFF. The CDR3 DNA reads TGTGCCAGCAGCTTAGATCTCGGGACAGGGGGAAATGAGCAGTTCTTC.

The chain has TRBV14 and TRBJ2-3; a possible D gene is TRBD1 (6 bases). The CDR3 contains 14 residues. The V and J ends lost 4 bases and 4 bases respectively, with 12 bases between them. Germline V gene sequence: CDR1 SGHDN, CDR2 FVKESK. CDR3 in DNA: TGTGCCAGCAGCCCCGGCACAGGGTCAGATACGCAGTATTTT. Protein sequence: CASSPGTGSDTQYF.

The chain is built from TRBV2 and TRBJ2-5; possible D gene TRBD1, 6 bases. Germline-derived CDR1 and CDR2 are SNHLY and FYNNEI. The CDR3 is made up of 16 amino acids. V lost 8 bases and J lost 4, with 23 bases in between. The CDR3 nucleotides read TGTGCCAGCGGAGATCAGGGGACCTTAAAGGGAGAGACCCAGTACTTC. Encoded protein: CASGDQGTLKGETQYF.

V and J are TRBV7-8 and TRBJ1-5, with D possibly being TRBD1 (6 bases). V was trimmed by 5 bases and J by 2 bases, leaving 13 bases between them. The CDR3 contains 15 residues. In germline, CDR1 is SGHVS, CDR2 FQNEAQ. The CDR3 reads CASSQRGGGNQPQHF. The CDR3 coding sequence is TGTGCCAGCAGCCAGCGGGGGGGCGGCAATCAGCCCCAGCATTTT.

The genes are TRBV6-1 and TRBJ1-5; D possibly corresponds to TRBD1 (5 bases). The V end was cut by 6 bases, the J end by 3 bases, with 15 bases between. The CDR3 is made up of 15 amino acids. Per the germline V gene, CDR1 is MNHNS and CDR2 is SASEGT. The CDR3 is CASRKPTDPNQPQHF. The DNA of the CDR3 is TGTGCCAGCAGGAAACCGACAGATCCCAATCAGCCCCAGCATTTT.

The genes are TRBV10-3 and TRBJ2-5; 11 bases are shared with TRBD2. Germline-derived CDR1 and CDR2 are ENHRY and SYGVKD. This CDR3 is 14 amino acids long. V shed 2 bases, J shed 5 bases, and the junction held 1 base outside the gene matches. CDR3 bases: TGTGCCATCAGTGAGCCTAGCGGGGGGGAGACCCAGTACTTC. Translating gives CAISEPSGGETQYF.